Sequencing of this T cell receptor beta chain was carried out in a study of technical replicates of blood from a few donors. Method: immunoSEQ multiplex PCR; TCRdb's copy keeps in-frame clones and lacks some. The sample yields approximately 65,000 clones, 70% to 90% seen once. The CDR3 sequence is 15 residues long. V lost 6 bases and J lost 8; bases outside the gene matches: 14. Germline CDR1 and CDR2: LNHDA and SQIVND (reference sequence). The chain employs TRBV19 and TRBJ1-2, with 8 bases aligning to TRBD1. Source material: PBMCs. This sequence was found in a human donor in good health. Some clones in this sample may be carry-over from other donors' samples. CDR3 sequence reads: CASRAGGALARGYTF. Written as DNA, the CDR3 is TGTGCCAGTAGAGCAGGGGGCGCGTTGGCTCGAGGCTACACCTTC.